The clone carrying this TCR beta chain has only a few counts. No antigen is known for it. Germline V CDR1 and CDR2: LNHDA, SQIVND (reference sequence). This CDR3 region has 14 residues. The V end was cut by 8 bases, the J end by 7 bases, with 18 bases between. It was with 60 Vbeta and 13 Jbeta primers that the PCR ran. Measured with immunoSEQ multiplex PCR; TCRdb has only the in-frame clones, and not every one. This sample has 150,000 to 200,000 clones; around three quarters occur once, and the top ten carry approximately 1%. The sample comes from a study of cytomegalovirus exposure and HLA in healthy donors. Overall study findings and caveats: Some TCR beta chains (164 of them) were listed as cytomegalovirus-associated. Later on, a genetic analysis was performed. It linked a missense variant in DCLRE1C with V- and J-gene trimming of TCR beta. Within an earlier analysis, most TCR beta V segments proved productive either about 90% or about 30% of the time.

Sequenced: PBMCs. This chain connects TRBV19 to TRBJ1-5, with a weak D call TRBD1 (6 bases). The receptor's source is a woman in her thirties or forties in good health and CMV-seronegative. As DNA, the CDR3 is TGTGCCAGTCGGGGGGGCAGGGGTGCGCAGCCCCAGCATTTT. This sequence encodes CASRGGRGAQPQHF.